One and the same sample provided the 9 T cell receptor beta chains below, sequenced in a study of blood T cell repertoires in COVID-19. TCRdb keeps only in-frame clones here, not all; method: immunoSEQ multiplex PCR. Seen here are 90,000 or so clones, roughly 87% observed once, and the top ten hold 6.5% to 8%. Sequencing was carried out using peripheral blood. All receptors derive from a man between 18 and 35 years old with COVID-19, enrolled during active disease.

This sequence joins TRBV27 and TRBJ2-7, with D possibly being TRBD2 (5 bases). CDR3 size: 11 residues. V shed 4 bases and J shed 7 bases, with 8 bases lying between them. The V gene's germline CDR1 is MNHEY and CDR2 SMNVEV (reference sequence). CDR3 sequence (DNA): TGTGCCAGCAGTTACCCGGGAGAGCAGTACTTC. This codes for CASSYPGEQYF.

The chain carries TRBV9 and TRBJ2-7; D is possibly TRBD1 (5 bases). Germline-derived CDR1 and CDR2 are SGDLS and YYNGEE. CDR3 length equals 17 residues. Trimming pared 0 bases from V and 0 bases from J, leaving 16 bases between. CDR3 protein: CASSVGSLRDSSYEQYF. CDR3 DNA sequence: TGTGCCAGCAGCGTAGGGTCCCTCAGGGATAGCTCCTACGAGCAGTACTTC. The full variable domain, in which reference TRBV9 and TRBJ2-7 provide the parts outside the CDR3, is DSGVTQTPKHLITATGQRVTLRCSPRSGDLSVYWYQQSLDQGLQFLIQYYNGEERAKGNILERFSAQQFPDLHSELNLSSLELGDSALYFCASSVGSLRDSSYEQYFGPGTRLTVT.

V and J are TRBV27 and TRBJ2-2; D perhaps matches TRBD2 (6 bases). Trimming pared 5 bases from V and 6 bases from J, leaving 10 bases between. CDR1 is MNHEY and CDR2 is SMNVEV in the germline V gene (reference sequence). This CDR3 has 13 amino acids. The CDR3 DNA sequence: TGTGCCAGCAGTCCCTGGGGGGCCGGGGAGCTGTTTTTT. Translated: CASSPWGAGELFF.

This rearrangement joins TRBV6-4 to TRBJ2-3; D might be TRBD1 (6 bases). Germline CDR1 is MRHNA and CDR2 is SNTAGT. Trimming left V 0 bases short and J 0 bases short, with 19 bases between. The CDR3 sequence is 19 residues long. The CDR3 DNA reads as TGTGCCAGCAGTGACTCTAGGTACTGGATTAGGGGGAGCACAGATACGCAGTATTTT. Translated: CASSDSRYWIRGSTDTQYF.

The chain employs TRBV25-1 and TRBJ2-5, with D possibly being TRBD2 (6 bases). V was clipped by 0 bases and J by 1 base, with 9 bases between them. The CDR3 is made up of 15 amino acids. Germline V gene lookup returns CDR1 MGHDK and CDR2 SYGVNS. The CDR3 nucleotides are TGTGCCAGCAGTGAATATCGGGGGATCCAAGAGACCCAGTACTTC. Encoded protein: CASSEYRGIQETQYF. Combining the CDR3 with reference TRBV25-1 and TRBJ2-5 gives the whole variable domain EADIYQTPRYLVIGTGKKITLECSQTMGHDKMYWYQQDPGMELHLIHYSYGVNSTEKGDLSSESTVSRIRTEHFPLTLESARPSHTSQYLCASSEYRGIQETQYFGPGTRLLVL.

This clone appeared a single time. The chain carries TRBV30 and TRBJ2-1, with 9 bases that match TRBD2. Looked up from germline, CDR1 is GTSNPN and CDR2 is SVGIG (reference sequence). This CDR3 region has 13 residues. The CDR3 nucleotides read TGTGCTCTAGGGACTAGCACATACAATGAGCAGTTCTTC. Translation: CALGTSTYNEQFF.

This chain links TRBV5-4 with TRBJ2-5; D is unclear. CDR3 size: 14 residues. Germline CDR1 is SGHNT and CDR2 is YYREEE (reference sequence). V shed 1 base and J shed 4 bases, with 11 bases lying between them. Here the CDR3 reads CASSLQGVPETQYF. CDR3 in DNA: TGTGCCAGCAGCTTGCAAGGAGTCCCAGAGACCCAGTACTTC.

The chain recombines TRBV25-1 with TRBJ2-7, with 8 bases matching TRBD1. V lost 7 bases to trimming and J lost 5 bases; unmatched junction nucleotides: 4. The CDR3 covers 12 residues. CDR1 and CDR2 (germline): MGHDK, SYGVNS. The CDR3 loop reads CASTAGGDEQYF. The CDR3 region has the DNA TGTGCCAGCACCGCAGGGGGCGACGAGCAGTACTTC.

The chain carries TRBV28 and TRBJ2-1; 7 positions match TRBD2. J lost 6 bases, V lost 3 bases, and 8 bases had no gene match. The CDR3 consists of 15 residues. Germline CDR1 and CDR2: MDHEN and SYDVKM. The DNA for the CDR3 is TGTGCCAGCAGTTTCGGACTAGGATTAGTCAATGAGCAGTTCTTC. It is translated as CASSFGLGLVNEQFF. Variable domain in full (rest from reference TRBV28 and TRBJ2-1): DVKVTQSSRYLVKRTGEKVFLECVQDMDHENMFWYRQDPGLGLRLIYFSYDVKMKEKGDIPEGYSVSREKKERFSLILESASTNQTSMYLCASSFGLGLVNEQFFGPGTRLTVL.